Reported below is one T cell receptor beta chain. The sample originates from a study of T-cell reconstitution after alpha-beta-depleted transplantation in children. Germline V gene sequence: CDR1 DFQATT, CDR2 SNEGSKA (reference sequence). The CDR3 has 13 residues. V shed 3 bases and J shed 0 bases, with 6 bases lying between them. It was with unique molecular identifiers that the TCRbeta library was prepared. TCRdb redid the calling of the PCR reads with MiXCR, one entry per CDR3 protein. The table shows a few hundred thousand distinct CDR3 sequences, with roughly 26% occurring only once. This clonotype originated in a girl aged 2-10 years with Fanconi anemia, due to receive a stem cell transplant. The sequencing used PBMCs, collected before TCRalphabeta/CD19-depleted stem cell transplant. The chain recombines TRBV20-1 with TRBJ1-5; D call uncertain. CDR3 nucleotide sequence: TGCAGTGCTAGGCGAGATAGCAATCAGCCCCAGCATTTT. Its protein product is CSARRDSNQPQHF.